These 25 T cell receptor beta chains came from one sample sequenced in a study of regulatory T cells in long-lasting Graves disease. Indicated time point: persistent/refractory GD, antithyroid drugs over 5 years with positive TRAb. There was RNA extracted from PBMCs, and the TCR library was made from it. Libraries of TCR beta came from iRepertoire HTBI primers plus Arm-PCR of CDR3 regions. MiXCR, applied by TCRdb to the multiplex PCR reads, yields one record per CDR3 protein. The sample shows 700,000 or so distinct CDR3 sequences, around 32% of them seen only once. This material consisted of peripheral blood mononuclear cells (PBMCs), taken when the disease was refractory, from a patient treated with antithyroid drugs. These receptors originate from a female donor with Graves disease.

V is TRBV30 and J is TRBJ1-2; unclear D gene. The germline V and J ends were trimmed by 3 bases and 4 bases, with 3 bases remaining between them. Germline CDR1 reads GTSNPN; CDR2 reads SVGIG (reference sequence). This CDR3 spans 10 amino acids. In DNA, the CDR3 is TGTGCCTGGAGGGGCTATGGCTACACCTTC. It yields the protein CAWRGYGYTF.

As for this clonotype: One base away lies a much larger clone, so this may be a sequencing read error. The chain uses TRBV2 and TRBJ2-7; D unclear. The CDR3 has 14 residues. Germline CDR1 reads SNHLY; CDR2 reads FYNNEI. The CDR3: CASSGVQVSYEQCF. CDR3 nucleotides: TGTGCCAGCAGTGGGGTTCAGGTCTCCTACGAGCAGTGCTTC.

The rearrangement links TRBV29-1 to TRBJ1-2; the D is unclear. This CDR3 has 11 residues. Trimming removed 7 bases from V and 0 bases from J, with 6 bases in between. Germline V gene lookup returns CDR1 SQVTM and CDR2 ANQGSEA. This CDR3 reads CSAGANYGYTF. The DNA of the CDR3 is TGCAGCGCCGGGGCTAACTATGGCTACACCTTC.

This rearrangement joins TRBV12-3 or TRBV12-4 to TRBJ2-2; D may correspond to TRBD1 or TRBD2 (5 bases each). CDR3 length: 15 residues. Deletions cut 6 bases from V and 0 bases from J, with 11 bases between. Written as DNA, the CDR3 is TGTGCCAGCAGGGGGACGCCAGCGAACACCGGGGAGCTGTTTTTT. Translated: CASRGTPANTGELFF.

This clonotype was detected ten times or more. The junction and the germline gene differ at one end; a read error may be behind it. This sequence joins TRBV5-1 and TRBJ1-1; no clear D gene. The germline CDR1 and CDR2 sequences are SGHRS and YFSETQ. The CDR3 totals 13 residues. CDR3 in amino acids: CASSPLVNTEAFF. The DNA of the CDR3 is TGTGCCAGCAGTCCCCTGGTGAACACTGAAGCTTTCTTT.

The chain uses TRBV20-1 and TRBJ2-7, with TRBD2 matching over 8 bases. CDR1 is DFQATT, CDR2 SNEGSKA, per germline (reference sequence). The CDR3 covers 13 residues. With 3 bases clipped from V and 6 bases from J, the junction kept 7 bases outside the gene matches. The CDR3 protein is CSASGVAGPEQYF. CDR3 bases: TGCAGTGCTAGCGGGGTAGCGGGACCCGAGCAGTACTTC.

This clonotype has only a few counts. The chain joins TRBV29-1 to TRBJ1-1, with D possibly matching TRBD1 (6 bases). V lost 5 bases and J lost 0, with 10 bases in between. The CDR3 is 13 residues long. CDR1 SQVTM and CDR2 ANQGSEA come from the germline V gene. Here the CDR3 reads CSVKDSLNTEAFF. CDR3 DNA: TGCAGCGTTAAGGACAGCTTGAACACTGAAGCTTTCTTT. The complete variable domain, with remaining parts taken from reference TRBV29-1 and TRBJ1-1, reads SAVISQKPSRDICQRGTSLTIQCQVDSQVTMMFWYRQQPGQSLTLIATANQGSEATYESGFVIDKFPISRPNLTFSTLTVSNMSPEDSSIYLCSVKDSLNTEAFFGQGTRLTVV.

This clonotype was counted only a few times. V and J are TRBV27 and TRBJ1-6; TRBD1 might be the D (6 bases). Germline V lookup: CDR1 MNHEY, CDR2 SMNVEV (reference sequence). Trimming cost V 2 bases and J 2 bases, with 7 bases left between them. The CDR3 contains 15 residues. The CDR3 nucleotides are TGTGCCAGCAGTTTAAGGGGGACCTATAATTCACCCCTCCACTTT. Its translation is CASSLRGTYNSPLHF.

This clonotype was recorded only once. CDR3 in amino acids: CASSQPTLAKNIQYF. DNA for the CDR3: TGCGCCAGCAGCCAACCTACCTTAGCCAAAAACATTCAGTACTTC. The chain uses TRBV4-1 and TRBJ2-4; D uncertain. This CDR3 has 15 amino acids. V gave up 2 bases and J gave up 0 bases, with 8 bases separating them. CDR1 and CDR2 (germline): MGHRA, YSYEKL.

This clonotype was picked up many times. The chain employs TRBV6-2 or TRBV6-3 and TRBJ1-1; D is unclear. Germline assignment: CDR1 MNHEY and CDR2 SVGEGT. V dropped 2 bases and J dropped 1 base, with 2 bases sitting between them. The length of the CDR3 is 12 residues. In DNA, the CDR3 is TGTGCCAGCAGTTACCAGAACACTGAAGCTTTCTTT. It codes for CASSYQNTEAFF.

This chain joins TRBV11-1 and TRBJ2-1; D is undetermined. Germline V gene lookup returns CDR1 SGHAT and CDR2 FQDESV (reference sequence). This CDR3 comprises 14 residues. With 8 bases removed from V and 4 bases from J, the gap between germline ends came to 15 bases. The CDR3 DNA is TGTGCCAGCTCATTGCAGCGAATATACAATGAGCAGTTCTTC. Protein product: CASSLQRIYNEQFF. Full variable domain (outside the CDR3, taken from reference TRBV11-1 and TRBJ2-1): EAEVAQSPRYKITEKSQAVAFWCDPISGHATLYWYRQILGQGPELLVQFQDESVVDDSQLPKDRFSAERLKGVDSTLKIQPAELGDSAMYLCASSLQRIYNEQFFGPGTRLTVL.

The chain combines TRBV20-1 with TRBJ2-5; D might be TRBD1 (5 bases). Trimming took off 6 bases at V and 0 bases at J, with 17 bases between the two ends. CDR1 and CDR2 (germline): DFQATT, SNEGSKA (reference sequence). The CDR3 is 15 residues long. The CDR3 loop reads CSAYDSELYQETQYF. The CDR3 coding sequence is TGCAGTGCCTATGACAGTGAATTGTACCAAGAGACCCAGTACTTC.

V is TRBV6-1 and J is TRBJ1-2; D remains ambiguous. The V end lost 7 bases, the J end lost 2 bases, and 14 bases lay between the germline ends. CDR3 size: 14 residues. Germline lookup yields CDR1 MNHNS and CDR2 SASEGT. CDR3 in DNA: TGTGCCAGCAAGACACCAGGAGACAACTATGGCTACACCTTC. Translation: CASKTPGDNYGYTF.

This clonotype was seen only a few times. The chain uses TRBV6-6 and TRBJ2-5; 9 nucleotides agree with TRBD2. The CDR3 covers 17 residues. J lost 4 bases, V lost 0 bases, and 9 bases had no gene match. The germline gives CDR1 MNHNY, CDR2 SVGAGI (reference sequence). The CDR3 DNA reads TGTGCCAGCAGTTACTCGGGAGTAGCGGGAGAGGGAGAGACCCAGTACTTC. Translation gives CASSYSGVAGEGETQYF.

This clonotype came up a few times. The CDR3 spells CASSPLKNTEAFF. The CDR3 DNA sequence: TGTGCCAGCAGCCCTTTGAAGAACACTGAAGCTTTCTTT. The rearrangement links TRBV7-8 to TRBJ1-1; unclear D gene. The length of the CDR3 is 13 residues. Trimming removed 5 bases at V and 1 base at J, with 8 bases between. The germline V gene encodes CDR1 SGHVS and CDR2 FQNEAQ.

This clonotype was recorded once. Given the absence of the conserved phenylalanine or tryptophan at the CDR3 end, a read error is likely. The CDR3 coding sequence is TGCAGTGCTAGAGAATGGGCAAGGCGGGAGACCCAGTACTCC. As protein: CSAREWARRETQYS. V is TRBV20-1 and J is TRBJ2-5; D gene unclear. Trimming cost V 0 bases and J 5 bases, with 13 bases left between them. The CDR3 spans 14 residues. CDR1 is DFQATT and CDR2 is SNEGSKA in the germline V gene (reference sequence).

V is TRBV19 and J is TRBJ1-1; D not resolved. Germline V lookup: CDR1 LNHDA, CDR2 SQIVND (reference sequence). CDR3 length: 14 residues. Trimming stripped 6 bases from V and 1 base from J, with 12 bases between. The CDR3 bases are TGTGCCAGTAGCATGGGCCAGAGGAACACTGAAGCTTTCTTT. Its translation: CASSMGQRNTEAFF.

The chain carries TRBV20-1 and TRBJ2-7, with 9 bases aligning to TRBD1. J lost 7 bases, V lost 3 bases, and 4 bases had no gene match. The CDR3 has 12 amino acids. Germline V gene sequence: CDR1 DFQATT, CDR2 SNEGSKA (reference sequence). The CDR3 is CSARSDRGEQYF. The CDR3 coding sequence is TGCAGTGCTAGGTCGGACAGGGGAGAGCAGTACTTC.

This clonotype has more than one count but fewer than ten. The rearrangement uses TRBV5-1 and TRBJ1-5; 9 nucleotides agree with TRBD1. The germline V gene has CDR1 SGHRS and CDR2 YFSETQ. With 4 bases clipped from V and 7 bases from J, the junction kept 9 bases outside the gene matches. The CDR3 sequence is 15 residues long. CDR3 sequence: CASSEGQGREQPQHF. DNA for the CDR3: TGCGCCAGCAGCGAGGGACAGGGACGGGAACAGCCCCAGCATTTT.

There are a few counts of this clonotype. CDR3 loop: CASRRVGSSYEQYF. CDR3 DNA: TGTGCCAGCAGGCGTGTCGGGAGTTCCTACGAGCAGTACTTC. J is TRBJ2-7 and V is TRBV11-2, with D tentatively TRBD2 (6 bases). Trimming removed 6 bases at V and 1 base at J, with 13 bases between. There are 14 residues in the CDR3. The germline gives CDR1 SGHAT, CDR2 FQNNGV. Drawing the rest from reference TRBV11-2 and TRBJ2-7, the complete variable domain is EAGVAQSPRYKIIEKRQSVAFWCNPISGHATLYWYQQILGQGPKLLIQFQNNGVVDDSQLPKDRFSAERLKGVDSTLKIQPAKLEDSAVYLCASRRVGSSYEQYFGPGTRLTVT.

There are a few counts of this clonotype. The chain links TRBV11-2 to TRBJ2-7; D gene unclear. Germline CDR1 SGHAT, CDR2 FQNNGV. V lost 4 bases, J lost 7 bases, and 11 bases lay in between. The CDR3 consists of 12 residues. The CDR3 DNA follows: TGTGCCAGCAGCTGGAATTCTCGGGAGCAGTACTTC. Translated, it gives CASSWNSREQYF.

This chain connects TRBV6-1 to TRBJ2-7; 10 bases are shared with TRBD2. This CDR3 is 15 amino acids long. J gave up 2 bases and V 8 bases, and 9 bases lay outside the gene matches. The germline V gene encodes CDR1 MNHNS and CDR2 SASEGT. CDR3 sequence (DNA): TGTGCCAGCCAGAGGGCTAGCGGGAGTCCCTACGAGCAGTACTTC. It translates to CASQRASGSPYEQYF.

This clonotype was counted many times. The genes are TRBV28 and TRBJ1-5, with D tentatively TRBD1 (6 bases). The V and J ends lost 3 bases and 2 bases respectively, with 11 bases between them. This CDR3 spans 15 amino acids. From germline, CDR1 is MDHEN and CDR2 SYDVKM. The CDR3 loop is CASSLRGAGNQPQHF. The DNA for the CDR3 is TGTGCCAGCAGTTTGAGGGGGGCTGGCAATCAGCCCCAGCATTTT. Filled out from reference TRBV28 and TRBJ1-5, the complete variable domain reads DVKVTQSSRYLVKRTGEKVFLECVQDMDHENMFWYRQDPGLGLRLIYFSYDVKMKEKGDIPEGYSVSREKKERFSLILESASTNQTSMYLCASSLRGAGNQPQHFGDGTRLSIL.

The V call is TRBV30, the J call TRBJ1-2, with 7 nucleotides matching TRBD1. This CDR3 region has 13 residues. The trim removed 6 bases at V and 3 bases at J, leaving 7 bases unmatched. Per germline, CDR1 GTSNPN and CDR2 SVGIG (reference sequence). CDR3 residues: CACTGDLYYGYTF. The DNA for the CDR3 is TGTGCCTGCACAGGGGACCTGTACTATGGCTACACCTTC.

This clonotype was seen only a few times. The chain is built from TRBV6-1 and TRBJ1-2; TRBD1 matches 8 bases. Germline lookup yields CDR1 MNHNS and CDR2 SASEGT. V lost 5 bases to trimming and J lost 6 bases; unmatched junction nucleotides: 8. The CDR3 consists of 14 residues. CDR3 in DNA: TGTGCCAGCAGTCCATTCGGGACAGGCAATGGCTACACCTTC. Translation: CASSPFGTGNGYTF.